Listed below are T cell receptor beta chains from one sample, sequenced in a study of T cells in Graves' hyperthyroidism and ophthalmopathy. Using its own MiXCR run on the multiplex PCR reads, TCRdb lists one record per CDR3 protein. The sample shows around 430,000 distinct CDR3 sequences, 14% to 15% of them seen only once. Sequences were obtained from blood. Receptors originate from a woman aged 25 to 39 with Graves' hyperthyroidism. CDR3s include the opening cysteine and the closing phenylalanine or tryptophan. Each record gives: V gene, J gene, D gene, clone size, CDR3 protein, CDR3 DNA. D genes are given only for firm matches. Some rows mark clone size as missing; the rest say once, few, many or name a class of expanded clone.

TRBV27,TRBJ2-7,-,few,CASSSPGTAFYEQYF,TGTGCCAGCAGTTCCCCCGGGACCGCCTTCTACGAGCAGTACTTC
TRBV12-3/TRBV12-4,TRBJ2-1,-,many,CASSFPGAYNEQFF,TGTGCCAGCAGTTTTCCGGGAGCCTACAATGAGCAGTTCTTC
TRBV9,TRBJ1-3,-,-,CASSVNPGTGNTIYF,TGTGCCAGCAGCGTAAATCCAGGGACTGGAAACACCATATATTTT
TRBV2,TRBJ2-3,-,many,CASSEALPQRGNTQYF,TGTGCCAGCAGTGAAGCGCTTCCGCAAAGGGGGAATACGCAGTATTTT
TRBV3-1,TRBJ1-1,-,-,CASSQGGGGNTEAFF,TGTGCCAGCAGCCAAGGAGGGGGAGGAAACACTGAAGCTTTCTTT
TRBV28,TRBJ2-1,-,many,CASIRAGHSYNEQFF,TGTGCCAGCATCCGAGCGGGACACTCCTACAATGAGCAGTTCTTC
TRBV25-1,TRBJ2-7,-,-,CASARETYEQYF,TGTGCCAGTGCAAGGGAAACCTACGAGCAGTACTTC
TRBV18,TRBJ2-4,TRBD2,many,CASSPQFSGGDDIQYF,TGTGCCAGCTCACCACAGTTTAGCGGGGGAGATGACATTCAGTACTTC
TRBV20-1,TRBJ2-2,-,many,CSAHLTGELFF,TGCAGTGCACACCTCACCGGGGAGCTGTTTTTT
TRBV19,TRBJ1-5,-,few,CASSTPYVSLGNQPQHF,TGTGCCAGTAGTACCCCCTACGTCAGTCTGGGCAATCAGCCCCAGCATTTT
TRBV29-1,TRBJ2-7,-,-,CSVADRYIDEQYF,TGCAGCGTTGCCGACAGGTACATCGACGAGCAGTACTTC
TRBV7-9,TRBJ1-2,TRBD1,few,CASSYGTDYYGYTF,TGTGCCAGCAGCTACGGGACAGACTACTATGGCTACACCTTC
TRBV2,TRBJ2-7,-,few,CASIHGSYEQYF,TGTGCCAGCATACACGGCTCCTACGAGCAGTACTTC
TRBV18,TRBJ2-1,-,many,CASSPEPVPYNEQFF,TGTGCCAGCTCACCCGAACCGGTCCCCTACAATGAGCAGTTCTTC
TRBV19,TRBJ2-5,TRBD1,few,CASGNRGAETQYF,TGTGCCAGCGGGAACAGGGGGGCGGAGACCCAGTACTTC
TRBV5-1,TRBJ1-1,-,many,CASSFGSIPKGEAFF,TGCGCCAGCAGCTTCGGGTCCATCCCAAAGGGTGAAGCTTTCTTT
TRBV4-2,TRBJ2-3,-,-,CASSLGKTTNTDTQCF,TGTGCCAGCAGCCTCGGGAAGACTACGAACACAGATACGCAGTGTTTT
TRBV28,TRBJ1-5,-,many,CASSLYRTDSNQPQHF,TGTGCCAGCAGTTTATACCGGACAGATAGCAATCAGCCCCAGCATTTT
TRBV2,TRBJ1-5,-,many,CASSEGRVQPQHF,TGTGCCAGCAGTGAGGGCAGGGTACAGCCCCAGCATTTT
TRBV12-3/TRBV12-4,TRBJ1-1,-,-,CASSLGGAPQAFF,TGTGCCAGCAGTTTAGGGGGCGCCCCCCAAGCTTTCTTT
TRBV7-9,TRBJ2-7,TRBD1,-,CASSRGQGTTYEQYF,TGTGCCAGCAGCCGGGGACAGGGCACCACCTACGAGCAGTACTTC
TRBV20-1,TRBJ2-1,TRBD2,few,CSARATSGRHNEQFF,TGCAGTGCTAGAGCGACTAGCGGGAGACACAATGAGCAGTTCTTC
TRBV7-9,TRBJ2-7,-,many,CASSRATYEQYF,TGTGCCAGCAGCAGGGCTACCTACGAGCAGTACTTC
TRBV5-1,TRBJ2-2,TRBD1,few,CASSPGQPGPRELFF,TGCGCCAGCAGCCCGGGACAGCCCGGCCCCCGGGAGCTGTTTTTT
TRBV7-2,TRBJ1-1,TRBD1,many,CASSLGGRGYTEAFF,TGTGCCAGCAGCTTAGGGGGCAGGGGGTACACTGAAGCTTTCTTT
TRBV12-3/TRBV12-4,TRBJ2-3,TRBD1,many,CASSTGTGRFPDTQYF,TGTGCCAGCAGCACAGGGACAGGGCGGTTCCCAGATACGCAGTATTTT
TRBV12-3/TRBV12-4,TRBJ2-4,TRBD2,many,CASSPSGIVKNIQYF,TGTGCCAGCAGTCCTAGCGGGATCGTCAAAAACATTCAGTACTTC
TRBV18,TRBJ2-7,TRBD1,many,CASSPSPGQGYEQYF,TGTGCCAGCTCACCAAGTCCGGGACAGGGTTACGAGCAGTACTTC
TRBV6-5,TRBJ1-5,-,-,CASNSDWASNQPQHF,TGTGCCAGCAATTCGGACTGGGCTAGCAATCAGCCCCAGCATTTT
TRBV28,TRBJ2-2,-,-,CASISAGQLTGELFF,TGTGCCAGCATCTCGGCGGGACAGTTAACCGGGGAGCTGTTTTTT
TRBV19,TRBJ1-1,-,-,CASSVMGGADIEAFF,TGTGCCAGTAGCGTTATGGGGGGAGCCGACATTGAAGCTTTCTTT
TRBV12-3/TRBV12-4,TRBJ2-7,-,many,CASSPSVERHEQYF,TGTGCCAGCAGTCCGAGCGTAGAACGGCACGAGCAGTACTTC
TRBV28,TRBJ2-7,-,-,CASSPNRVREQYF,TGTGCCAGCAGTCCTAACAGGGTTCGAGAGCAGTACTTC
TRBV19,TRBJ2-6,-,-,CASSIVEGPTSGANVLTF,TGTGCCAGTAGTATAGTGGAGGGGCCGACCTCTGGGGCCAACGTCCTGACTTTC
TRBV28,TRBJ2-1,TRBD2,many,CASSLYGTSGRNEQFF,TGTGCCAGCAGTCTTTACGGGACTAGCGGGAGAAATGAGCAGTTCTTC
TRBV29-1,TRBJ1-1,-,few,CTGPRGWRGNTEAFF,TGCACCGGCCCTCGAGGGTGGCGGGGCAACACTGAAGCTTTCTTT
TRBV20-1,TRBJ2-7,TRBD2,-,CSARRLATEQYF,TGCAGTGCTCGCAGACTAGCGACCGAGCAGTACTTC
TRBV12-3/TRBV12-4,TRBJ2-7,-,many,CASSFGPYEQYF,TGTGCCAGCAGTTTCGGACCCTACGAGCAGTACTTC
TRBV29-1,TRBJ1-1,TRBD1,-,CSVEVSGGSPTFF,TGCAGCGTTGAAGTGTCAGGGGGTTCTCCCACTTTCTTT
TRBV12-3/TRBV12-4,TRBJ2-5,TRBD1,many,CASQDRGWETQYF,TGTGCCAGCCAGGACAGGGGGTGGGAGACCCAGTACTTC
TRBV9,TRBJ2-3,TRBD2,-,CASSPRSGSGTDTQYF,TGTGCCAGCAGCCCCCGTAGCGGGAGTGGCACAGATACGCAGTATTTT
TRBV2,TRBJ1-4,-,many,CASSEQNEKLFF,TGTGCCAGCAGTGAACAGAATGAAAAACTGTTTTTT
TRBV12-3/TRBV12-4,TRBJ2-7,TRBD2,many,CASSVIPAGGTLYEQYF,TGTGCCAGCAGTGTAATCCCAGCGGGAGGAACCCTATACGAGCAGTACTTC
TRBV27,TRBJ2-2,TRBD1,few,CASTPTGGGNTGELFF,TGTGCCAGCACCCCGACAGGGGGCGGAAACACCGGGGAGCTGTTTTTT
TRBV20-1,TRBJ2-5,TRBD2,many,CSASGTSGLRVETQYF,TGCAGTGCTTCCGGGACTAGCGGGCTCCGTGTGGAGACCCAGTACTTC
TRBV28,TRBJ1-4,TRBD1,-,CASSRQGENEKLFF,TGTGCCAGCAGCAGACAGGGGGAAAATGAAAAACTGTTTTTT
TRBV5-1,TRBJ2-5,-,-,CASSSATPGETQYF,TGCGCCAGCAGCTCTGCGACGCCGGGGGAGACCCAGTACTTC
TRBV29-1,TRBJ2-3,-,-,CSVVLAQTDTQYF,TGCAGCGTTGTTCTAGCGCAAACAGATACGCAGTATTTT
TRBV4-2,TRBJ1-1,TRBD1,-,CASSQPQRQGSWAEAFF,TGTGCCAGCAGCCAACCCCAACGACAGGGGTCCTGGGCTGAAGCTTTCTTT
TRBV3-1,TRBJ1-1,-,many,CASSQVGLGAFF,TGTGCCAGCAGCCAAGTGGGCTTAGGAGCTTTCTTT
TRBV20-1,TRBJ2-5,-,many,CSAAERRGRETQYF,TGCAGTGCTGCCGAGAGACGGGGCCGGGAGACCCAGTACTTC
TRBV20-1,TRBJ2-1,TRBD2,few,CSAHLASGTHNEQFF,TGCAGTGCTCATCTGGCTAGCGGGACCCACAATGAGCAGTTCTTC